These 29 T cell receptor beta chains came from one sample sequenced in a study of post-analysis software for immune sequencing data. Every TCR beta cDNA library bore unique molecular identifiers. TCRdb called the PCR reads again in MiXCR, with one record for every CDR3 protein. The sample gives around 710,000 distinct CDR3 sequences, roughly 50% of which show up once; 4% to 5% is in the top ten. Findings and caveats of the study: About five TRBV segments appeared more often in patients than in controls, and TRBV5-6, TRBV5-1 and TRBV20-1 were among these.

These receptors have no identified antigens. The sample was blood. The receptors originated from a girl aged 10 to 17 with multiple sclerosis.

The rearrangement joins TRBV24-1 to TRBJ2-7; TRBD1 agrees at 9 bases. CDR1 and CDR2 (germline): KGHDR, SFDVKD. V dropped 2 bases and J dropped 6; count of bases not matched to a gene: 4. The CDR3 length is 14 residues. As DNA, the CDR3 is TGTGCCACCAGTGATTCCACAGGGGGCGCCGAGCAGTACTTC. It translates to CATSDSTGGAEQYF.

This clonotype occurred a few times. The rearrangement links TRBV9 to TRBJ2-1, with a weak D call TRBD1 (6 bases). Germline V gene sequence: CDR1 SGDLS, CDR2 YYNGEE. V lost 0 bases and J 9 bases, leaving 16 bases between the germline ends. This CDR3 region has 15 residues. CDR3 in amino acids: CASSVVSSRGGEQFF. In nucleotides, the CDR3 is TGTGCCAGCAGCGTAGTGTCTTCCAGGGGTGGTGAGCAGTTCTTC.

The genes are TRBV7-2 and TRBJ2-5; D possibly corresponds to TRBD1 (5 bases). The CDR3 has 15 residues. Germline V gene sequence: CDR1 SGHTA, CDR2 FQGNSA. Trimming cost V 4 bases and J 0 bases, with 12 bases left between them. The CDR3 loop is CASSSEWTYQETQYF. CDR3 DNA sequence: TGTGCCAGCAGCTCCGAATGGACATACCAAGAGACCCAGTACTTC.

The gene calls are TRBV7-2 and TRBJ2-1; 8 bases align to TRBD2. CDR3 length: 15 amino acids. V shed 5 bases and J 4 bases; nucleotides not matched to a gene: 7. Germline V gives CDR1 SGHTA, CDR2 FQGNSA. CDR3 amino acids: CASSTSGSGYNEQFF. The CDR3 nucleotides read TGTGCCAGCAGCACAAGCGGGAGTGGGTACAATGAGCAGTTCTTC. The entire variable domain, with the rest obtained from reference TRBV7-2 and TRBJ2-1, is as follows: GAGVSQSPSNKVTEKGKDVELRCDPISGHTALYWYRQSLGQGLEFLIYFQGNSAPDKSGLPSDRFSAERTGGSVSTLTIQRTQQEDSAVYLCASSTSGSGYNEQFFGPGTRLTVL.

This clonotype was seen a handful of times. The CDR3 loop reads CASSRRPVDTFSNQPQHF. CDR3 DNA sequence: TGTGCCAGCAGCCGGCGTCCCGTGGACACCTTTTCTAATCAGCCCCAGCATTTT. V is TRBV7-8 and J is TRBJ1-5; maybe TRBD1 (5 bases). Trimming left V 5 bases short and J 4 bases short, with 24 bases between. CDR3 size: 18 residues. Germline-derived CDR1 and CDR2 are SGHVS and FQNEAQ.

This sequence joins TRBV15 and TRBJ2-7, with 11 bases identical to TRBD2. CDR1 and CDR2 from the germline V gene are LNHNV and YYDKDF (reference sequence). V was clipped by 1 base and J by 4 bases; unmatched bases: 6. The CDR3 consists of 16 residues. Here the CDR3 DNA reads TGTGCCACCAGCAGAGGACTAGCGGGGAAATGGTACGAGCAGTACTTC. Translation gives CATSRGLAGKWYEQYF.

This clonotype was seen only a few times. The chain joins TRBV4-2 to TRBJ1-4; perhaps TRBD1 as D (6 bases). The CDR3 consists of 17 residues. CDR1 and CDR2 (germline): LGHNA, YNFKEQ. Trimming took 0 bases from V and 10 from J, leaving 21 bases between them. Here the CDR3 reads CASSQEGGQPNMGKLFF. DNA for the CDR3: TGTGCCAGCAGCCAAGAGGGAGGACAGCCTAATATGGGAAAACTGTTTTTT.

This clonotype was seen only a few times. This sequence joins TRBV29-1 and TRBJ2-5; tentatively, D is TRBD2 (6 bases). The J call may be wrong; the DNA end is better matched by TRBJ2-7. Germline lookup yields CDR1 SQVTM and CDR2 ANQGSEA. This CDR3 contains 14 residues. Written as DNA, the CDR3 is TGCAGCGTTGCGGACGGGGGTTTCTTCTACGAGCAGTACTTC. Translation gives CSVADGGFFYEQYF.

DNA of the CDR3: TGTGCCAGCAGCTTAGGTTGGGGACCAAACAACGGTGAGCAGTTCTTC. Translating gives CASSLGWGPNNGEQFF. The chain recombines TRBV7-8 with TRBJ2-1; tentatively, D is TRBD1 or TRBD2 (5 bases each). The CDR3 extends over 16 amino acids. The germline V gene has CDR1 SGHVS and CDR2 FQNEAQ. Trimming left V 1 base short and J 9 bases short, with 19 bases between.

This clonotype was picked up a small number of times. The chain uses TRBV5-5 and TRBJ2-5, with 8 nucleotides matching TRBD1. Trimming removed 4 bases from V and 5 bases from J; junction bases left unmatched: 7. The CDR3 sequence is 14 residues long. Germline lookup yields CDR1 SGHKS and CDR2 YYEKEE (reference sequence). CDR3 DNA sequence: TGTGCCAGCAGCACTGACAGGGGTTGGGAGACCCAGTACTTC. The encoded protein is CASSTDRGWETQYF.

This sequence joins TRBV15 and TRBJ2-1; 9 positions match TRBD2. With 5 bases clipped from V and 1 base from J, the junction kept 9 bases outside the gene matches. The CDR3 runs to 17 residues. CDR1 is LNHNV, CDR2 YYDKDF, per germline (reference sequence). The CDR3 coding sequence is TGTGCCACCAGCCCTACCCTAGCGGGAACGTCCTACAATGAGCAGTTCTTC. Its translation is CATSPTLAGTSYNEQFF.

The chain couples TRBV3-1 to TRBJ2-5; D possibly corresponds to TRBD2 (6 bases). The CDR3 spans 14 residues. Deletions cut 4 bases from V and 5 bases from J, with 14 bases between. The germline gives CDR1 LGHDT, CDR2 YNNKEL (reference sequence). CDR3 bases: TGTGCCAGCAGCCGCGGGGAGCTTCGGGAGACCCAGTACTTC. Residues: CASSRGELRETQYF.

On this clonotype itself: This sequence may be a read error, since a much larger clone differs from it by one base. The CDR3 DNA sequence: TGTGCCAGCAGGAACACCGGGGAGCTGTTTTTT. It is translated as CASRNTGELFF. This chain connects TRBV6-6 to TRBJ2-2; D is unclear. The germline V and J ends were trimmed by 6 bases and 1 base, with 0 bases remaining between them. Germline assignment: CDR1 MNHNY and CDR2 SVGAGI (reference sequence). The CDR3 spans 11 residues.

The CDR3 DNA sequence: TGTGCCAGCAGCCCCCAGGGACAGCAGAACACTGAAGCTTTCTTT. It is translated as CASSPQGQQNTEAFF. V gene TRBV7-2 combines with J gene TRBJ1-1; TRBD1 matches at 7 bases. The CDR3 has 15 amino acids. Germline trimming cut 5 bases from V and 1 base from J; bases unmatched to any gene: 7. Germline V gives CDR1 SGHTA, CDR2 FQGNSA.

The V and J genes are TRBV15 and TRBJ2-3; tentatively, D is TRBD1 (6 bases). V lost 2 bases to trimming and J lost 0 bases, with 6 bases between them. Germline V gives CDR1 LNHNV, CDR2 YYDKDF (reference sequence). There are 14 residues in the CDR3. For the CDR3, the DNA is TGTGCCACCAGCAGACAGGGGAGCACAGATACGCAGTATTTT. Amino acid sequence: CATSRQGSTDTQYF. The full variable domain, rest sourced from reference TRBV15 and TRBJ2-3, is DAMVIQNPRYQVTQFGKPVTLSCSQTLNHNVMYWYQQKSSQAPKLLFHYYDKDFNNEADTPDNFQSRRPNTSFCFLDIRSPGLGDTAMYLCATSRQGSTDTQYFGPGTRLTVL.

This clonotype was observed a handful of times. CDR3 bases: TGCAGTGCTTATACAGGGGGGGGGAGGGACCCCTCCTACGAGCAGTACTTC. Its protein product is CSAYTGGGRDPSYEQYF. The V gene is TRBV20-1, the J gene TRBJ2-7, with D perhaps matching TRBD1 (8 bases). The CDR3 sequence is 17 residues long. V lost 5 bases and J 0 bases, leaving 23 bases between the germline ends. Germline CDR1 reads DFQATT; CDR2 reads SNEGSKA (reference sequence).

V and J are TRBV15 and TRBJ1-2, with D tentatively TRBD1 (5 bases). The V gene lost 3 bases and the J gene lost 5 bases, with 16 bases spanning the gap. CDR1 is LNHNV and CDR2 is YYDKDF in the germline V gene (reference sequence). The CDR3 has 15 residues. The CDR3 is CATSRDRGTDYGYTF. CDR3 sequence (DNA): TGTGCCACCAGCAGGGATCGAGGGACGGATTATGGCTACACCTTC.

This clonotype was counted only a few times. The J gene is TRBJ2-7, the V gene TRBV6-6; 7 bases fit TRBD2. Germline CDR1 is MNHNY and CDR2 is SVGAGI (reference sequence). The CDR3 runs to 14 residues. The J segment lost 5 bases and the V segment lost 2 bases, leaving 6 bases of the junction unmatched. In DNA form, the CDR3 reads TGTGCCAGCAGTTACGGGCGGGAGAACCACGAGCAGTACTTC. The encoded protein is CASSYGRENHEQYF.

DNA for the CDR3: TGTGCCATCAGTGAGTCTCGGCCAGAAGAGACCCAGTACTTC. The encoded protein is CAISESRPEETQYF. V usage is TRBV10-3 and J usage is TRBJ2-5; D not resolved. Germline lookup yields CDR1 ENHRY and CDR2 SYGVKD. The V end lost 0 bases, the J end lost 3 bases, and 8 bases lay between the germline ends. The CDR3 is made up of 14 amino acids.

The chain uses TRBV20-1 and TRBJ2-4; TRBD1 is a possible D gene (6 bases). With 6 bases removed from V and 3 bases from J, the gap between germline ends came to 24 bases. The CDR3 runs to 17 residues. The V gene's germline CDR1 is DFQATT and CDR2 SNEGSKA (reference sequence). The CDR3 DNA reads TGCAGTGCCTCGACCAGGGGCAAGGGGAAGGACAAAAACATTCAGTACTTC. As protein: CSASTRGKGKDKNIQYF.

The chain recombines TRBV20-1 with TRBJ2-1; D is unresolved. CDR3 length equals 17 residues. The germline V and J ends were trimmed by 3 bases and 1 base, with 19 bases remaining between them. CDR1 and CDR2 from the germline V gene are DFQATT and SNEGSKA (reference sequence). CDR3 protein: CSARPSTHYGSYNEQFF. In DNA, the CDR3 is TGCAGTGCTAGGCCCTCGACCCACTACGGGTCCTACAATGAGCAGTTCTTC.

The chain couples TRBV20-1 to TRBJ2-3, with 7 bases that match TRBD2. With 4 bases clipped from V and 2 bases from J, the junction kept 6 bases outside the gene matches. Germline CDR1 DFQATT, CDR2 SNEGSKA (reference sequence). The CDR3 covers 14 residues. This CDR3 is CSATPGLFTDTQYF. CDR3 sequence (DNA): TGCAGTGCTACCCCGGGACTATTCACAGATACGCAGTATTTT.

The genes are TRBV3-1 and TRBJ1-1; D ambiguous. The V gene lost 4 bases and the J gene lost 2 bases, with 14 bases spanning the gap. The CDR3 contains 15 residues. Germline CDR1 reads LGHDT; CDR2 reads YNNKEL (reference sequence). The CDR3 sequence is CASSPMKDLNTEAFF. Written as DNA, the CDR3 is TGTGCCAGCAGCCCCATGAAGGATCTTAACACTGAAGCTTTCTTT.

This clonotype was observed a few times. V is TRBV7-2 and J is TRBJ2-7; D remains unclear. The V gene lost 1 base and the J gene lost 3 bases, with 10 bases spanning the gap. The CDR3 is made up of 14 amino acids. Germline V gene sequence: CDR1 SGHTA, CDR2 FQGNSA. The CDR3 reads CASSLDAPLYEQYF. CDR3 nucleotide sequence: TGTGCCAGCAGCTTAGACGCTCCCCTCTACGAGCAGTACTTC.

The chain carries TRBV5-4 and TRBJ1-1; D is perhaps TRBD1 (5 bases). Germline CDR1 and CDR2: SGHNT and YYREEE (reference sequence). Between the trimmed V and J ends, which lost 1 base and 3 bases, there was a span of 13 bases. The CDR3 spans 15 residues. The CDR3 nucleotides read TGTGCCAGCAGCTTGAGCCGGGGAGGGGACACTGAAGCTTTCTTT. The encoded protein is CASSLSRGGDTEAFF.

The chain joins TRBV5-1 to TRBJ2-3, with D possibly called TRBD1 or TRBD2 (5 bases each). This CDR3 contains 14 residues. CDR1 is SGHRS and CDR2 is YFSETQ in the germline V gene. With 4 bases removed from V and 6 bases from J, the gap between germline ends came to 15 bases. This chain's CDR3 is CASSPQEAWDTQYF. The CDR3 nucleotides read TGCGCCAGCAGCCCACAGGAGGCGTGGGATACGCAGTATTTT.

The genes are TRBV30 and TRBJ1-2; 10 bases fit TRBD1. The CDR3 runs 17 residues. V was clipped by 2 bases and J by 8 bases; unmatched bases: 17. Germline-derived CDR1 and CDR2 are GTSNPN and SVGIG (reference sequence). CDR3 region: CAWSTRQGATGPQGYTF. CDR3 nucleotides: TGTGCCTGGAGTACAAGACAGGGGGCGACGGGCCCCCAGGGCTACACCTTC.

The rearrangement joins TRBV7-3 to TRBJ2-2; 8 nucleotides line up with TRBD1. With 5 bases clipped from V and 6 bases from J, the junction kept 2 bases outside the gene matches. There are 13 residues in the CDR3. Germline-derived CDR1 and CDR2 are SGHTA and FQGTGA. Here the CDR3 reads CASSPTGAGELFF. For the CDR3, the DNA is TGTGCCAGCAGCCCGACAGGGGCCGGGGAGCTGTTTTTT. The full variable domain, completed using reference TRBV7-3 and TRBJ2-2, is GAGVSQTPSNKVTEKGKYVELRCDPISGHTALYWYRQSLGQGPEFLIYFQGTGAADDSGLPNDRFFAVRPEGSVSTLKIQRTERGDSAVYLCASSPTGAGELFFGEGSRLTVL.

This clonotype was counted once. The rearrangement links TRBV6-6 to TRBJ2-7, with 8 bases that match TRBD2. V was pared by 6 bases and J by 0 bases, with 10 bases of the junction left unmatched. Germline V CDR1 and CDR2: MNHNY, SVGAGI (reference sequence). The CDR3 has 16 amino acids. CDR3 in amino acids: CASRQTGGESSYEQYF. CDR3 sequence (DNA): TGTGCCAGCAGACAGACCGGGGGGGAAAGCTCCTACGAGCAGTACTTC.